Listed here are 18 T cell receptor beta chains from one sample, sequenced in a study of blood T cell repertoires in COVID-19. Profiling relied on immunoSEQ multiplex PCR, and the TCRdb table lists in-frame clones only, not all of them. The sample has some 300,000 clones, nearly 90% seen once. Sequences were obtained from PBMCs or T cells enriched from blood (not recorded which). Receptor source: a woman aged 30 to 39 who had recovered from COVID-19.

The gene calls are TRBV4-1 and TRBJ1-3; maybe TRBD1 (6 bases). There are 17 residues in the CDR3. Per the germline V gene, CDR1 is MGHRA and CDR2 is YSYEKL. V lost 1 base, J lost 3 bases, and 16 bases lay in between. The CDR3: CASSQGGQPRSGNTIYF. The CDR3 DNA sequence: TGCGCCAGCAGCCAAGGGGGACAACCACGTAGTGGAAACACCATATATTTT.

This clone was counted once. V gene TRBV28 combines with J gene TRBJ2-1; tentatively, D is TRBD1 (6 bases). The germline V and J ends were trimmed by 3 bases and 7 bases, with 16 bases remaining between them. Germline lookup yields CDR1 MDHEN and CDR2 SYDVKM. The CDR3 runs 15 residues. The chain's CDR3 is CASSFSAGDGNEQFF. The CDR3 DNA reads as TGTGCCAGCAGTTTTTCGGCAGGGGATGGGAATGAGCAGTTCTTC.

The rearrangement uses TRBV11-1 and TRBJ1-2; D is ambiguous. The CDR3 runs to 12 residues. V gave up 4 bases and J gave up 1 base, with 4 bases separating them. The germline gives CDR1 SGHAT, CDR2 FQDESV (reference sequence). The CDR3 reads CASSSRNYGYTF. CDR3 nucleotide sequence: TGTGCCAGCAGCTCTCGTAACTATGGCTACACCTTC.

This clone was seen more than once but under ten times. This chain uses TRBV5-1 with TRBJ2-1, with 8 bases matching TRBD1. There are 13 residues in the CDR3. With 5 bases clipped from V and 4 bases from J, the junction kept 2 bases outside the gene matches. The germline V gene has CDR1 SGHRS and CDR2 YFSETQ. The CDR3 sequence is CASSDRGYNEQFF. For the CDR3, the DNA is TGCGCCAGCAGTGACAGGGGTTACAATGAGCAGTTCTTC.

The chain links TRBV19 to TRBJ1-5, with D perhaps matching TRBD1 (5 bases). Trimming took 6 bases from V and 6 from J, leaving 15 bases between them. CDR3 length equals 14 residues. The germline V gene has CDR1 LNHDA and CDR2 SQIVND (reference sequence). CDR3 in amino acids: CASSSRQHRQPQHF. The CDR3 DNA is TGTGCCAGTAGCTCAAGACAGCACCGTCAGCCCCAGCATTTT.

The rearrangement links TRBV28 to TRBJ2-3; tentatively, D is TRBD2 (5 bases). Per the germline V gene, CDR1 is MDHEN and CDR2 is SYDVKM. The CDR3 spans 18 residues. The germline V and J ends were trimmed by 5 bases and 0 bases, with 21 bases remaining between them. This CDR3 reads CASSEGGGFPTSTDTQYF. The CDR3 DNA follows: TGTGCCAGCAGTGAAGGAGGTGGTTTTCCTACTAGCACAGATACGCAGTATTTT.

The genes are TRBV5-1 and TRBJ1-1; 9 bases map to TRBD1. J was trimmed by 4 bases and V by 5 bases; bases with no gene match: 3. Per the germline V gene, CDR1 is SGHRS and CDR2 is YFSETQ. This CDR3 has 13 amino acids. The CDR3 coding sequence is TGCGCCAGCAGGGGACAGGGAGGCACTGAAGCTTTCTTT. Translating gives CASRGQGGTEAFF.

The table lists this clone with a count of one. This chain links TRBV27 with TRBJ2-5, with D perhaps matching TRBD1 (5 bases). CDR1 MNHEY and CDR2 SMNVEV come from the germline V gene (reference sequence). The V gene lost 6 bases and the J gene lost 2 bases, with 10 bases spanning the gap. CDR3 length: 13 amino acids. The chain's CDR3 is CASRTDRQETQYF. CDR3 DNA sequence: TGTGCCAGCAGGACCGACAGACAAGAGACCCAGTACTTC.

The rearrangement links TRBV4-1 to TRBJ1-1; D is unclear. V was pared by 4 bases and J by 1 base, with 13 bases between. Germline V gene lookup returns CDR1 MGHRA and CDR2 YSYEKL. This CDR3 is 15 amino acids long. This chain's CDR3 is CASSPRYLGNTEAFF. The CDR3 nucleotides read TGCGCCAGCAGCCCGCGCTACCTCGGGAACACTGAAGCTTTCTTT.

V usage is TRBV15 and J usage is TRBJ2-7; TRBD2 agrees at 9 bases. The CDR3 covers 18 residues. J was trimmed by 0 bases and V by 2 bases; bases with no gene match: 11. Germline V gene data show CDR1 as LNHNV and CDR2 as YYDKDF (reference sequence). Here the CDR3 DNA reads TGTGCCACCAGCAGATTGGTTTGGCGGGAGGGCCGCTCCTACGAGCAGTACTTC. Its protein is CATSRLVWREGRSYEQYF.

This chain joins TRBV15 and TRBJ2-1, with TRBD2 matching 9 bases. The CDR3 spans 16 residues. CDR1 and CDR2 from the germline V gene are LNHNV and YYDKDF (reference sequence). V was clipped by 0 bases and J by 3 bases; unmatched bases: 3. The CDR3 DNA is TGTGCCACCAGCAGAGAACTAGCGGGCCTCTACAATGAGCAGTTCTTC. Translation gives CATSRELAGLYNEQFF.

The CDR3 protein is CASCYYNEQFF. CDR3 coding DNA: TGTGCCAGCTGTTACTACAATGAGCAGTTCTTC. This rearrangement joins TRBV2 to TRBJ2-1, with D uncertain. Trimming took 8 bases from V and 3 from J, leaving 5 bases between them. The CDR3 extends over 11 amino acids. The germline V gene encodes CDR1 SNHLY and CDR2 FYNNEI. The variable domain in full, with the rest retrieved from reference TRBV2 and TRBJ2-1, is EPEVTQTPSHQVTQMGQEVILRCVPISNHLYFYWYRQILGQKVEFLVSFYNNEISEKSEIFDDQFSVERPDGSNFTLKIRSTKLEDSAMYFCASCYYNEQFFGPGTRLTVL.

V is TRBV5-6 and J is TRBJ2-2; possible D gene TRBD2, 5 bases. V was clipped by 4 bases and J by 7 bases, with 20 bases between them. Germline assignment: CDR1 SGHDT and CDR2 YYEEEE. This CDR3 spans 16 amino acids. In DNA form, the CDR3 reads TGTGCCAGCAGCCCGATCAGCGGAAGCCGAGTCGGGGAGCTGTTTTTT. As protein: CASSPISGSRVGELFF.

The rearrangement links TRBV28 to TRBJ2-3; 8 positions agree with TRBD1. The CDR3 contains 15 residues. The V gene's germline CDR1 is MDHEN and CDR2 SYDVKM. The ends lost 4 bases at V and 0 bases at J; junction bases unmatched: 3. The CDR3 loop reads CASSSRDRSTDTQYF. Here the CDR3 DNA reads TGTGCCAGCAGTTCCCGGGACAGGAGCACAGATACGCAGTATTTT.

This rearrangement joins TRBV11-2 to TRBJ2-5; 7 bases map to TRBD1. The germline V gene encodes CDR1 SGHAT and CDR2 FQNNGV. This CDR3 contains 16 residues. V trimming: 7 bases; J trimming: 5 bases; junction bases outside the gene matches: 16. The CDR3 DNA is TGTGCCAGCACCACAAGGGGGCTAGCTCCTGGTGAGACCCAGTACTTC. Translated, it gives CASTTRGLAPGETQYF.

The chain combines TRBV5-4 with TRBJ1-2, with unresolved D. The CDR3 sequence is 13 residues long. Between the trimmed V and J ends, which lost 6 bases and 6 bases, there was a span of 15 bases. Germline CDR1 is SGHNT and CDR2 is YYREEE (reference sequence). The CDR3 reads CASNGVGYDGYTF. The CDR3 DNA follows: TGTGCCAGCAACGGGGTTGGTTACGATGGCTACACCTTC.

The rearrangement joins TRBV24-1 to TRBJ1-5, with D uncertain. The CDR3 is 17 amino acids. Germline CDR1 is KGHDR and CDR2 is SFDVKD. Trimming removed 2 bases at V and 4 bases at J, with 17 bases between. This chain's CDR3 is CATSDSSSGPGNQPQHF. For the CDR3, the DNA is TGTGCCACCAGTGATTCCTCCTCGGGCCCGGGGAATCAGCCCCAGCATTTT.

The CDR3 loop reads CASSPPLTGSTGELFF. The CDR3 DNA reads as TGCGCCAGCAGCCCCCCCCTGACAGGGTCTACCGGGGAGCTGTTTTTT. The chain employs TRBV5-1 and TRBJ2-2; 7 nucleotides agree with TRBD1. Per the germline V gene, CDR1 is SGHRS and CDR2 is YFSETQ. V shed 4 bases, J shed 5 bases, and the junction held 11 bases outside the gene matches. This CDR3 is 16 amino acids long.